The 30 T cell receptor beta chains below come from one sample, sequenced in a study of T cells in Graves' hyperthyroidism and ophthalmopathy. Amplification yielded TCR beta CDR3 regions, with RNA transcripts as the source. Researchers ran a first-round RT-PCR on the TCR CDR3 using the HTBI primer set. MiXCR, applied by TCRdb to the multiplex PCR reads, yields one record per CDR3 protein. The sample lists fewer than 450,000 distinct CDR3 sequences, about 17% occurring once. Sequencing used blood. The receptors stem from a young woman with Graves' hyperthyroidism that later progressed to Graves' ophthalmopathy.

This clonotype was picked up many times. The J gene is TRBJ2-3, the V gene TRBV25-1; D remains ambiguous. Trimming took off 2 bases at V and 0 bases at J, with 12 bases between the two ends. Germline V gene sequence: CDR1 MGHDK, CDR2 SYGVNS. The CDR3 is 16 amino acids. The CDR3 loop is CASSERQASSTDTQYF. In DNA form, the CDR3 reads TGTGCCAGCAGTGAACGGCAGGCTTCTAGCACAGATACGCAGTATTTT. Based on the CDR3 plus reference TRBV25-1 and TRBJ2-3, the full variable domain is EADIYQTPRYLVIGTGKKITLECSQTMGHDKMYWYQQDPGMELHLIHYSYGVNSTEKGDLSSESTVSRIRTEHFPLTLESARPSHTSQYLCASSERQASSTDTQYFGPGTRLTVL.

This clonotype was counted many times. V is TRBV29-1 and J is TRBJ1-2; 8 bases align to TRBD1. This CDR3 is 15 amino acids long. Germline assignment: CDR1 SQVTM and CDR2 ANQGSEA. The J segment lost 0 bases and the V segment lost 6 bases, leaving 9 bases of the junction unmatched. The CDR3 coding sequence is TGCAGCGTCCTCAGCCAGGGGGCACCTAACTATGGCTACACCTTC. It yields the protein CSVLSQGAPNYGYTF. The whole variable domain, filled in from reference TRBV29-1 and TRBJ1-2, reads SAVISQKPSRDICQRGTSLTIQCQVDSQVTMMFWYRQQPGQSLTLIATANQGSEATYESGFVIDKFPISRPNLTFSTLTVSNMSPEDSSIYLCSVLSQGAPNYGYTFGSGTRLTVV.

This clonotype appeared a few times. This chain connects TRBV5-1 to TRBJ2-7; D call uncertain. There are 13 residues in the CDR3. CDR1 is SGHRS and CDR2 is YFSETQ in the germline V gene. Trimming pared 2 bases from V and 3 bases from J, leaving 9 bases between. CDR3 amino acids: CASSFDASYEQYF. DNA for the CDR3: TGCGCCAGCAGCTTCGACGCAAGCTACGAGCAGTACTTC. The full variable domain, its missing parts supplied by reference TRBV5-1 and TRBJ2-7, is KAGVTQTPRYLIKTRGQQVTLSCSPISGHRSVSWYQQTPGQGLQFLFEYFSETQRNKGNFPGRFSGRQFSNSRSEMNVSTLELGDSALYLCASSFDASYEQYFGPGTRLTVT.

This clonotype appeared many times. The CDR3 sequence: CASSSPPRAGETQYF. CDR3 nucleotides: TGTGCCAGCAGTTCCCCGCCCAGGGCGGGGGAGACCCAGTACTTC. The V gene is TRBV28, the J gene TRBJ2-5, with D possibly being TRBD2 (6 bases). The V gene lost 4 bases and the J gene lost 5 bases, with 17 bases spanning the gap. This CDR3 has 15 amino acids. Germline lookup yields CDR1 MDHEN and CDR2 SYDVKM.

Ten or more counts support this clonotype. V and J are TRBV2 and TRBJ1-6; TRBD1 is a possible D gene (5 bases). The V and J ends lost 4 bases and 4 bases respectively, with 14 bases between them. The CDR3 extends over 16 amino acids. CDR1 is SNHLY, CDR2 FYNNEI, per germline. CDR3 nucleotide sequence: TGTGCCAGCAGTGTAAGGTCGGCAGGGTATAATTCACCCCTCCACTTT. As protein: CASSVRSAGYNSPLHF.

This clonotype was recorded a few times. The chain uses TRBV20-1 and TRBJ2-1, with no clear D. This CDR3 contains 14 residues. Germline V lookup: CDR1 DFQATT, CDR2 SNEGSKA (reference sequence). V was shortened by 3 bases and J by 7 bases, with 16 bases between the two germline ends. The CDR3 nucleotides are TGCAGTGCTAGTCGGCAGATAGGGCTTAATGAGCAGTTCTTC. Its protein is CSASRQIGLNEQFF.

Worth noting for this clonotype: A much larger clone is a single base away; this may be a read error. The chain combines TRBV6-5 with TRBJ2-3; 11 bases match TRBD2. The V gene end was trimmed by 4 bases and the J gene end by 6 bases; junction bases not matched to a gene: 6. The CDR3 loop spans 15 amino acids. Looked up from germline, CDR1 is MNHEY and CDR2 is SVGAGI. The CDR3 protein is CASSSGASGRDTQYF. In DNA form, the CDR3 reads TGTGCCAGCAGTTCCGGGGCTAGCGGGAGGGATACGCAGTATTTT.

In its sample, this clonotype was seen a few times. The rearrangement links TRBV19 to TRBJ1-5, with 10 bases fitting TRBD1. This CDR3 spans 16 amino acids. Germline V lookup: CDR1 LNHDA, CDR2 SQIVND (reference sequence). Unmatched junction bases numbered 14, after V lost 7 bases and J lost 8 bases. The chain's CDR3 is CASTDGGGQGSKPQHF. As DNA, the CDR3 is TGTGCCAGTACCGATGGGGGGGGACAGGGGTCGAAGCCCCAGCATTTT.

This clonotype was counted between two and nine times. The chain has TRBV11-2 and TRBJ2-1; D is uncertain. Trimming removed 5 bases at V and 8 bases at J, with 16 bases between. The CDR3 totals 14 residues. Looked up from germline, CDR1 is SGHAT and CDR2 is FQNNGV. The CDR3 nucleotides are TGTGCCAGCAGCAATCCCAGACCAGGCGATGAGCAGTTCTTC. Amino acid sequence: CASSNPRPGDEQFF. The variable domain in full, completed from reference TRBV11-2 and TRBJ2-1, reads EAGVAQSPRYKIIEKRQSVAFWCNPISGHATLYWYQQILGQGPKLLIQFQNNGVVDDSQLPKDRFSAERLKGVDSTLKIQPAKLEDSAVYLCASSNPRPGDEQFFGPGTRLTVL.

This chain connects TRBV7-9 to TRBJ2-7, with 11 positions matching TRBD2. The germline V gene encodes CDR1 SEHNR and CDR2 FQNEAQ (reference sequence). CDR3 length: 15 amino acids. Losses at the gene ends were 5 bases for V and 6 bases for J; bases not matched to a gene: 9. The CDR3 is CASSQPIAGGGEQYF. The CDR3 coding sequence is TGTGCCAGCAGCCAACCAATAGCGGGAGGGGGCGAGCAGTACTTC.

This clonotype was seen at least ten times. The V call is TRBV20-1, the J call TRBJ2-1; 10 bases fit TRBD1. Germline loops: CDR1 DFQATT, CDR2 SNEGSKA (reference sequence). CDR3 size: 16 residues. V dropped 5 bases and J dropped 9; count of bases not matched to a gene: 16. CDR3 DNA sequence: TGCAGTGCTCGCGTAGCGACAGGGGGCGTATTTAGTGAGCAGTTCTTC. Protein: CSARVATGGVFSEQFF.

V and J are TRBV9 and TRBJ2-3; D ambiguous. V was shortened by 0 bases and J by 4 bases, with 3 bases between the two germline ends. Germline values: CDR1 SGDLS, CDR2 YYNGEE. The CDR3 has 12 amino acids. CDR3 coding DNA: TGTGCCAGCAGCGTAGTCGCAGATACGCAGTATTTT. It encodes CASSVVADTQYF.

This clonotype occurred a few times. The chain is built from TRBV27 and TRBJ2-7; a possible D gene is TRBD2 (5 bases). The length of the CDR3 is 15 residues. Germline CDR1 is MNHEY and CDR2 is SMNVEV (reference sequence). V lost 6 bases and J lost 2, with 17 bases in between. The CDR3 is CASSPGVRATYEQYF. The CDR3, as DNA: TGTGCCAGCAGCCCCGGGGTGAGGGCCACCTACGAGCAGTACTTC.

This clonotype was seen repeatedly, ten times or more. This chain uses TRBV27 with TRBJ2-7; TRBD2 might be the D (7 bases). In germline, CDR1 is MNHEY, CDR2 SMNVEV (reference sequence). Deletions cut 3 bases from V and 3 bases from J, with 18 bases between. The CDR3 runs 16 residues. CDR3 nucleotides: TGTGCCAGCAGTTTCGGAGGGGGGGGCCGCCACTACGAGCAGTACTTC. It codes for CASSFGGGGRHYEQYF.

The V and J genes are TRBV15 and TRBJ2-7; D might be TRBD2 (5 bases). The CDR3 is made up of 16 amino acids. Germline loops: CDR1 LNHNV, CDR2 YYDKDF (reference sequence). The V end was cut by 5 bases, the J end by 3 bases, with 20 bases between. The CDR3 DNA sequence: TGTGCCACCAGCCTCCCCCGTTGGAGGTCGGACTACGAGCAGTACTTC. It specifies CATSLPRWRSDYEQYF.

This clonotype has ten or more counts. The chain recombines TRBV20-1 with TRBJ2-1; D remains unclear. The germline CDR1 and CDR2 sequences are DFQATT and SNEGSKA (reference sequence). The CDR3 is 14 amino acids. Trimming cost V 0 bases and J 3 bases, with 9 bases left between them. CDR3 in amino acids: CSARDRVHYNEQFF. CDR3 sequence (DNA): TGCAGTGCTAGAGATCGGGTTCACTACAATGAGCAGTTCTTC.

This clonotype was seen ten or more times. The CDR3 is CSASLLGAGEKLFF. In nucleotides, the CDR3 is TGCAGTGCTAGTTTACTGGGGGCTGGGGAAAAACTGTTTTTT. The genes are TRBV20-1 and TRBJ1-4; a possible D gene is TRBD1 (6 bases). The CDR3 runs to 14 residues. Germline loops: CDR1 DFQATT, CDR2 SNEGSKA (reference sequence). Trimming pared 3 bases from V and 8 bases from J, leaving 16 bases between.

This clonotype was detected ten times or more. This sequence joins TRBV11-1 and TRBJ2-3; D is ambiguous. Germline V gene data show CDR1 as SGHAT and CDR2 as FQDESV (reference sequence). V was clipped by 5 bases and J by 9 bases, with 18 bases between them. This CDR3 has 14 residues. The CDR3 here is CASSLGTASQTQYF. For the CDR3, the DNA is TGTGCCAGCAGCCTGGGAACCGCCTCCCAGACGCAGTATTTT.

The chain is built from TRBV5-1 and TRBJ2-5, with D maybe TRBD2 (6 bases). The germline V gene encodes CDR1 SGHRS and CDR2 YFSETQ. V was clipped by 4 bases and J by 4 bases, with 11 bases between them. The CDR3 runs to 13 residues. The CDR3 nucleotides are TGCGCCAGCAGCGGGATGGGGGGAGAGACCCAGTACTTC. Protein product: CASSGMGGETQYF.

This clonotype was seen a few times. The chain couples TRBV5-1 to TRBJ2-7; D is possibly TRBD1 (6 bases). Germline V CDR1 and CDR2: SGHRS, YFSETQ. The germline V and J ends were trimmed by 4 bases and 5 bases, with 10 bases remaining between them. The CDR3 has 12 residues. This CDR3 is CASSTGNDEQYF. The CDR3 bases are TGCGCCAGCAGCACAGGGAACGACGAGCAGTACTTC.

This clonotype was seen ten or more times. The V and J genes are TRBV2 and TRBJ2-5, with a tentative D call TRBD1 (6 bases). Germline V gene data show CDR1 as SNHLY and CDR2 as FYNNEI. Deletions cut 5 bases from V and 5 bases from J, with 12 bases between. The CDR3 runs to 13 residues. The CDR3 sequence is CASSRDMRETQYF. CDR3 DNA sequence: TGTGCCAGCAGTCGGGACATGAGGGAGACCCAGTACTTC.

This clonotype was seen repeatedly, ten times or more. The CDR3 sequence is CATHRGSGVSEQYF. CDR3 nucleotide sequence: TGTGCCACCCATCGAGGGTCGGGTGTGTCCGAGCAGTACTTC. The chain joins TRBV6-1 to TRBJ2-7; D may be TRBD2 (5 bases). Germline V gene sequence: CDR1 MNHNS, CDR2 SASEGT. V lost 10 bases and J lost 6, with 22 bases in between. There are 14 residues in the CDR3.

This rearrangement joins TRBV7-8 to TRBJ2-3, with 9 bases lining up with TRBD2. Germline lookup yields CDR1 SGHVS and CDR2 FQNEAQ. The CDR3 length is 17 residues. Trimming at V came to 3 bases and at J to 0 bases, leaving 7 bases not matched to a gene. In DNA, the CDR3 is TGTGCCAGCAGCTTGGGGCGGGGGGGGACTAGCACAGATACGCAGTATTTT. It is translated as CASSLGRGGTSTDTQYF.

Turning to this clonotype: The junction departs from germline at one end; a sequencing error may be responsible. This chain connects TRBV11-1 to TRBJ2-6; D gene uncertain. The germline CDR1 and CDR2 sequences are SGHAT and FQDESV (reference sequence). The CDR3 runs 15 residues. The CDR3 loop reads CASSQFYTGANVLTF. The CDR3, as DNA: TGCGCCAGCAGCCAATTTTATACTGGGGCCAACGTCCTGACTTTC. Full variable domain (outside the CDR3, taken from reference TRBV11-1 and TRBJ2-6): EAEVAQSPRYKITEKSQAVAFWCDPISGHATLYWYRQILGQGPELLVQFQDESVVDDSQLPKDRFSAERLKGVDSTLKIQPAELGDSAMYLCASSQFYTGANVLTFGAGSRLTVL.

This clonotype turned up a few times. The chain employs TRBV3-1 and TRBJ2-1; TRBD2 is a possible D gene (5 bases). The CDR3 totals 15 residues. The germline gives CDR1 LGHDT, CDR2 YNNKEL (reference sequence). The germline V and J ends were trimmed by 5 bases and 2 bases, with 13 bases remaining between them. CDR3 sequence: CASSDLRVPYNEQFF. The CDR3 DNA reads TGTGCCAGCAGCGATTTGCGGGTCCCCTACAATGAGCAGTTCTTC.

The chain combines TRBV25-1 with TRBJ1-1; 11 bases align to TRBD1. The CDR3 totals 17 residues. Per the germline V gene, CDR1 is MGHDK and CDR2 is SYGVNS. The junction had 13 bases not matched to a gene; V was cut back by 6 bases and J by 4 bases. DNA for the CDR3: TGTGCCAGCAGCAAACAGGGACAGGGGGTAGTCCGCACTGAAGCTTTCTTT. Its protein product is CASSKQGQGVVRTEAFF.

In its sample, this clonotype was seen many times. The V gene is TRBV6-1, the J gene TRBJ2-5; 11 positions agree with TRBD2. J lost 4 bases, V lost 2 bases, and 6 bases had no gene match. This CDR3 is 16 amino acids long. Germline-derived CDR1 and CDR2 are MNHNS and SASEGT. Here the CDR3 DNA reads TGTGCCAGCAGTGAAATTGTAGCGGGGGGGGGAGAGACCCAGTACTTC. Translating gives CASSEIVAGGGETQYF.

V is TRBV27 and J is TRBJ2-2; TRBD1 matches 8 bases. CDR1 and CDR2 from the germline V gene are MNHEY and SMNVEV (reference sequence). The CDR3 length is 16 residues. V shed 2 bases and J 5 bases; nucleotides not matched to a gene: 7. In DNA, the CDR3 is TGTGCCAGCAGTTTAACCCGGACAGGGCGAACCGGGGAGCTGTTTTTT. The encoded protein is CASSLTRTGRTGELFF.

This clonotype has a count of ten or more. V gene TRBV28 combines with J gene TRBJ2-6; TRBD1 is a possible D gene (6 bases). This CDR3 is 16 amino acids long. The germline V gene encodes CDR1 MDHEN and CDR2 SYDVKM. V was clipped by 6 bases and J by 0 bases, with 12 bases between them. In DNA form, the CDR3 reads TGTGCCAGCAGCCGCGGACAGTTCTCTGGGGCCAACGTCCTGACTTTC. Amino acids: CASSRGQFSGANVLTF.

The chain is built from TRBV24-1 and TRBJ2-2, with D tentatively TRBD1 or TRBD2 (6 bases each). In germline, CDR1 is KGHDR, CDR2 SFDVKD. The CDR3 runs 15 residues. V was clipped by 4 bases and J by 3 bases, with 11 bases between them. In DNA, the CDR3 is TGTGCCACCAGTGAGGGGGGCCGAGACACCGGGGAGCTGTTTTTT. Amino acid sequence: CATSEGGRDTGELFF.